The 14 T cell receptor beta chains reported below all come from one sample, sequenced in a study of shared clonotypes between healthy human individuals. The method was immunoSEQ multiplex PCR; TCRdb's version includes in-frame clones alone and lacks a portion of them. Among fewer than 1 million clones listed, 90% to 98% were seen once. Only CD45RO-negative cells positively selected for CCR7 counted as naive CD8 cells, so terminally differentiated effector memory CD45RA+ cells were excluded. The sample taken for sequencing was naive CD8+ T cells sorted from blood. Every receptor here comes from a man aged 25 to 40 in good health.

This clone was detected only once. This sequence joins TRBV9 and TRBJ2-1; D gene uncertain. V lost 3 bases and J 7 bases, leaving 11 bases between the germline ends. This CDR3 is built from 13 residues. The germline gives CDR1 SGDLS, CDR2 YYNGEE. This CDR3 is CASSAEAGNEQFF. In DNA form, the CDR3 reads TGTGCCAGCAGCGCAGAGGCAGGAAATGAGCAGTTCTTC. The full variable domain, rest sourced from reference TRBV9 and TRBJ2-1, is DSGVTQTPKHLITATGQRVTLRCSPRSGDLSVYWYQQSLDQGLQFLIQYYNGEERAKGNILERFSAQQFPDLHSELNLSSLELGDSALYFCASSAEAGNEQFFGPGTRLTVL.

The chain is built from TRBV6-4 and TRBJ2-3; TRBD2 agrees at 10 bases. Germline V gene sequence: CDR1 MRHNA, CDR2 SNTAGT. The CDR3 has 19 amino acids. Losses at the gene ends were 3 bases for V and 0 bases for J; bases not matched to a gene: 12. The CDR3 protein is CASSETFGLAGASTDTQYF. In nucleotides, the CDR3 is TGTGCCAGCAGTGAAACTTTCGGGCTAGCGGGAGCCAGCACAGATACGCAGTATTTT.

This chain connects TRBV28 to TRBJ1-1, with unresolved D. V shed 4 bases and J shed 0 bases, with 6 bases lying between them. The length of the CDR3 is 13 residues. Germline V gene data show CDR1 as MDHEN and CDR2 as SYDVKM. The CDR3 loop reads CASSSAVNTEAFF. The CDR3 nucleotides read TGTGCCAGCAGTTCTGCGGTGAACACTGAAGCTTTCTTT.

This sequence joins TRBV11-2 and TRBJ2-5; no clear D gene. V lost 2 bases and J 5 bases, leaving 12 bases between the germline ends. From germline, CDR1 is SGHAT and CDR2 FQNNGV. The CDR3 spans 14 residues. The CDR3 spells CASSLSVLRETQYF. The CDR3 DNA reads as TGTGCCAGCAGCTTATCAGTTTTGAGGGAGACCCAGTACTTC.

The J gene is TRBJ2-7, the V gene TRBV6-1, with a possible D match to TRBD1 (5 bases). There are 12 residues in the CDR3. V lost 6 bases and J 3 bases, leaving 9 bases between the germline ends. The germline V gene encodes CDR1 MNHNS and CDR2 SASEGT. Here the CDR3 reads CASRGPNYEQYF. The CDR3 nucleotides read TGTGCCAGCAGGGGGCCAAACTACGAGCAGTACTTC.

This clone was detected once. The chain carries TRBV4-3 and TRBJ2-3; D remains ambiguous. Per germline, CDR1 LGHNA and CDR2 YSLEER. Trimming took 0 bases from V and 3 from J, leaving 10 bases between them. The CDR3 loop spans 15 amino acids. CDR3 region: CASSQDGVVTDTQYF. CDR3 DNA: TGCGCCAGCAGCCAAGATGGGGTAGTTACAGATACGCAGTATTTT.

V is TRBV28 and J is TRBJ2-1; TRBD1 or TRBD2 may be the D gene (5 bases each). With 8 bases removed from V and 0 bases from J, the gap between germline ends came to 17 bases. The V gene's germline CDR1 is MDHEN and CDR2 SYDVKM. The CDR3 runs 16 residues. DNA for the CDR3: TGTGCCAGCGCCGAGGGACCCTCGAGCTCCTACAATGAGCAGTTCTTC. As protein: CASAEGPSSSYNEQFF.

The rearrangement joins TRBV9 to TRBJ2-3; no definite D call. Trimming removed 5 bases from V and 5 bases from J, with 12 bases in between. Germline values: CDR1 SGDLS, CDR2 YYNGEE. The CDR3 has 13 amino acids. The CDR3 nucleotides are TGTGCCAGCAGTCTTAGATCCGGAGATACGCAGTATTTT. The encoded protein is CASSLRSGDTQYF. Looking up the rest from reference TRBV9 and TRBJ2-3 gives the full variable domain: DSGVTQTPKHLITATGQRVTLRCSPRSGDLSVYWYQQSLDQGLQFLIQYYNGEERAKGNILERFSAQQFPDLHSELNLSSLELGDSALYFCASSLRSGDTQYFGPGTRLTVL.

The rearrangement links TRBV10-3 to TRBJ2-5; tentatively, D is TRBD1 (6 bases). Germline CDR1 and CDR2: ENHRY and SYGVKD. The length of the CDR3 is 15 residues. V was trimmed by 2 bases and J by 5 bases, leaving 15 bases between them. The CDR3: CAISEKDSPSETQYF. The DNA of the CDR3 is TGTGCCATCAGTGAGAAGGACAGCCCATCGGAGACCCAGTACTTC.

On this clone: The junction does not match germline at one end; this may be a read error. The chain is built from TRBV29-1 and TRBJ1-1; D remains unclear. The CDR3 sequence is 13 residues long. CDR1 and CDR2 (germline): SQVTM, ANQGSEA. The CDR3 DNA follows: TGCAGCGTGGAAGGACCGAAGAACACTGAAGCTTTCTTT. It encodes CSVEGPKNTEAFF.

V gene TRBV6-1 combines with J gene TRBJ2-1; D not certain. Trimming left V 4 bases short and J 2 bases short, with 15 bases between. The CDR3 length is 16 residues. Germline loops: CDR1 MNHNS, CDR2 SASEGT. This CDR3 is CASSAGPFATYNEQFF. CDR3 bases: TGTGCCAGCAGTGCCGGTCCGTTTGCTACCTACAATGAGCAGTTCTTC.

This clone was seen once. The J gene is TRBJ1-5, the V gene TRBV6-5; D uncertain. The CDR3 is 13 amino acids. With 2 bases removed from V and 5 bases from J, the gap between germline ends came to 7 bases. Germline V gene lookup returns CDR1 MNHEY and CDR2 SVGAGI. Here the CDR3 reads CASSYNLYQPQHF. The CDR3 nucleotides are TGTGCCAGCAGTTACAACCTCTATCAGCCCCAGCATTTT.

A word on this clone: Other DNA sequences in the same sample also yield this CDR3. The chain recombines TRBV18 with TRBJ2-1; D gene unclear. Germline lookup yields CDR1 KGHSH and CDR2 LQKENI. This CDR3 has 15 amino acids. The V end lost 0 bases, the J end lost 0 bases, and 6 bases lay between the germline ends. The CDR3 DNA sequence: TGTGCCAGCTCACCACCGGTCAGCTCCTACAATGAGCAGTTCTTC. Translation: CASSPPVSSYNEQFF. The variable domain in full, with the rest retrieved from reference TRBV18 and TRBJ2-1, is NAGVMQNPRHLVRRRGQEARLRCSPMKGHSHVYWYRQLPEEGLKFMVYLQKENIIDESGMPKERFSAEFPKEGPSILRIQQVVRGDSAAYFCASSPPVSSYNEQFFGPGTRLTVL.

The gene calls are TRBV7-9 and TRBJ2-1; D is unclear. This CDR3 has 16 residues. Trimming left V 2 bases short and J 7 bases short, with 18 bases between. CDR1 and CDR2 from the germline V gene are SEHNR and FQNEAQ (reference sequence). This chain's CDR3 is CASSLPVVLSGNEQFF. CDR3 nucleotide sequence: TGTGCCAGCAGCTTACCCGTTGTCTTGTCGGGTAATGAGCAGTTCTTC.